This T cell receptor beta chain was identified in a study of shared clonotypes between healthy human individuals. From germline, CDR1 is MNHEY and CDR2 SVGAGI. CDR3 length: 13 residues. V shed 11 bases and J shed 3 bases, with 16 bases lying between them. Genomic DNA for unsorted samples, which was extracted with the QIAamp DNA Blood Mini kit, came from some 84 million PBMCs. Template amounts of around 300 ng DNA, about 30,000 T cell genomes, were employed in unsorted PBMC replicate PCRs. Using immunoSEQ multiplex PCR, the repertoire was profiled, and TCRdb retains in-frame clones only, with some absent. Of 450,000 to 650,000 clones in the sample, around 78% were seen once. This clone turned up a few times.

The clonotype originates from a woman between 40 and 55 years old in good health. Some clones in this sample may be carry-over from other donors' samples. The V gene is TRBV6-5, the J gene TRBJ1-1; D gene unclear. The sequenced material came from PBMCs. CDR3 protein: CAARPPEDTEAFF. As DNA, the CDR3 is TGTGCCGCGAGGCCCCCCGAGGACACTGAAGCTTTCTTT.